This is a list of T cell receptor beta chains from one sample in a study of blood T cell repertoires in COVID-19. Sequenced by immunoSEQ multiplex PCR; TCRdb stores in-frame clones only, minus some. The sample consists of 190,000 or so clones, roughly 84% of them appearing once. The sequenced sample consisted of peripheral blood. These receptors came from an elderly woman with acute or convalescent COVID-19. The CDR3 runs from the conserved cysteine through the conserved F or W. Fields, in order: clone size, J gene, D gene, V gene, CDR3 protein, CDR3 DNA. The D gene is left open where the match is weak. Expanded clones get a size class; other rows say once, few or many, or leave the size out.

>-|TRBJ2-5|TRBD1|TRBV3-1/TRBV3-2
CASSQDRGQGIEPQYF
TGTGCCAGCAGCCAAGATCGTGGACAGGGCATAGAGCCCCAGTACTTC
>-|TRBJ2-2|TRBD2|TRBV9
CASSAHPGLAGNTGELFF
TGTGCCAGCAGCGCCCACCCGGGACTAGCGGGGAACACCGGGGAGCTGTTTTTT
>-|TRBJ1-2|TRBD1|TRBV9
CASSEGQGHYGYTF
TGTGCCAGCAGCGAGGGACAGGGACACTATGGCTACACCTTC
>-|TRBJ1-2|TRBD1|TRBV7-3
CASSSGQGHYGYTF
TGTGCCAGCAGCTCGGGACAGGGGCACTATGGCTACACCTTC
>-|TRBJ1-1|-|TRBV5-5
CASSFQGSNTEAFF
TGTGCCAGCAGCTTCCAGGGCTCGAACACTGAAGCTTTCTTT
>-|TRBJ2-1|-|TRBV18
CASSPLGSSYNEQFF
TGTGCCAGCTCACCCCTCGGGAGCTCCTACAATGAGCAGTTCTTC
>-|TRBJ2-3|TRBD2|TRBV9
CASSEGGYLAGVTDTQYF
TGTGCCAGCAGCGAGGGAGGTTATCTAGCGGGAGTCACAGATACGCAGTATTTT
>-|TRBJ1-2|-|TRBV24-1
CATSDRRAPYGYTF
TGTGCCACCAGTGATCGCAGGGCGCCCTATGGCTACACCTTC
>-|TRBJ2-5|-|TRBV6-1
CASSEGRVPETQYF
TGTGCCAGCAGTGAAGGCCGGGTCCCAGAGACCCAGTACTTC
>-|TRBJ1-3|-|TRBV5-1
CASSLGHRSGNTIYF
TGCGCCAGCAGCTTGGGACACAGATCTGGAAACACCATATATTTT
>once|TRBJ1-4|TRBD1|TRBV15
CATSTRTGANEKLFF
TGTGCCACCAGCACCCGGACAGGGGCTAATGAAAAACTGTTTTTT
>-|TRBJ1-6|-|TRBV5-1
CASSSRPAGGVNSPLHF
TGCGCCAGCAGCTCCCGCCCAGCGGGGGGAGTTAATTCACCCCTCCACTTT
>-|TRBJ2-1|TRBD2|TRBV4-3
CASSQEGTSGGGEQFF
TGCGCCAGCAGCCAAGAGGGAACTAGCGGGGGCGGTGAGCAGTTCTTC
>-|TRBJ1-1|-|TRBV30
CAWSYPRGAEAFF
TGTGCCTGGAGTTATCCTCGGGGGGCTGAAGCTTTCTTT
>once|TRBJ1-6|-|TRBV6-5
CASSYRREAPLHF
TGTGCCAGCAGTTACAGAAGGGAGGCCCCCCTCCACTTT
>-|TRBJ1-1|-|TRBV5-8
CASSLASGAEAFF
TGTGCCAGCAGCTTAGCTTCAGGCGCTGAAGCTTTCTTT
>-|TRBJ2-7|-|TRBV25-1
CASSPLDSLEQYF
TGTGCCAGCAGTCCCTTGGACAGCCTCGAGCAGTACTTC
>-|TRBJ2-1|TRBD2|TRBV5-4
CASSSSGGAWSEQFF
TGTGCCAGCAGCTCTAGCGGGGGGGCTTGGAGTGAGCAGTTCTTC
>-|TRBJ2-3|-|TRBV3-1/TRBV3-2
CASSQPRTDTQYF
TGTGCCAGCAGCCAACCGAGAACAGATACGCAGTATTTT
>-|TRBJ2-3|TRBD2|TRBV5-4
CASSSSGSSRTDTQYF
TGTGCCAGCAGCTCTAGCGGGAGCTCCCGCACAGATACGCAGTATTTT
>-|TRBJ1-4|TRBD1|TRBV6-5
CASRDRGLFDEKLFF
TGTGCCAGCAGGGACAGGGGGTTGTTCGATGAAAAACTGTTTTTT
>-|TRBJ1-3|-|TRBV18
CASSRDTTYSGNTIYF
TGTGCCAGCTCACGGGACACTACTTACTCTGGAAACACCATATATTTT
>-|TRBJ1-4|-|TRBV7-2
CASSPQSMDRGEKLFF
TGTGCCAGCAGCCCCCAGTCGATGGACCGCGGGGAAAAACTGTTTTTT
>-|TRBJ1-2|-|TRBV5-6
CASSRVGGTKYGYTF
TGTGCCAGCAGCCGGGTCGGCGGAACAAAATATGGCTACACCTTC
>-|TRBJ1-2|TRBD1|TRBV6-2/TRBV6-3
CASSRQGANYGYTF
TGTGCCAGCAGTCGACAGGGAGCTAACTATGGCTACACCTTC
>-|TRBJ2-1|TRBD2|TRBV4-1
CASSQPLAAAYNEQFF
TGCGCCAGCAGCCAACCTCTAGCGGCGGCCTACAATGAGCAGTTCTTC
>-|TRBJ2-1|-|TRBV5-1
CASSLAPGARRNEQFF
TGCGCCAGCAGCTTGGCCCCGGGAGCACGACGGAATGAGCAGTTCTTC
>-|TRBJ2-7|-|TRBV7-2
CASSLGGTGVWAYEQYF
TGTGCCAGCAGCTTGGGGGGAACAGGCGTTTGGGCCTACGAGCAGTACTTC
>once|TRBJ2-6|TRBD1|TRBV29-1
CSVGQGNSGANVLTF
TGCAGCGTTGGACAGGGAAACTCTGGGGCCAACGTCCTGACTTTC
>-|TRBJ2-1|-|TRBV6-4
CASSDSWGRGRNEQFF
TGTGCCAGCAGTGACTCTTGGGGCAGGGGGAGGAATGAGCAGTTCTTC
>-|TRBJ1-5|-|TRBV12-5
CASGPEGSNQPQHF
TGTGCTAGTGGCCCGGAGGGTAGCAATCAGCCCCAGCATTTT
>once|TRBJ1-2|TRBD1|TRBV2
CASIPGQGFGYGYTF
TGTGCCAGCATTCCGGGACAGGGGTTTGGGTATGGCTACACCTTC
>-|TRBJ1-1|TRBD1|TRBV5-1
CASSLLTGVPNTEAFF
TGCGCCAGCAGCTTGCTGACAGGGGTCCCGAACACTGAAGCTTTCTTT
>-|TRBJ1-1|TRBD1|TRBV5-4
CASTLQGTNTEAFF
TGTGCCAGCACCCTACAGGGGACGAACACTGAAGCTTTCTTT
>-|TRBJ2-3|TRBD2|TRBV4-2
CASSRSGLAGDTDTQYF
TGTGCCAGCAGCCGGTCGGGACTAGCGGGGGACACAGATACGCAGTATTTT
>-|TRBJ1-5|-|TRBV6-5
CASMGGLNQPQHF
TGTGCCAGCATGGGGGGACTAAATCAGCCCCAGCATTTT
>many|TRBJ1-5|TRBD1|TRBV2
CASRAGTGNQPQHF
TGTGCCAGCAGAGCTGGGACAGGGAATCAGCCCCAGCATTTT
>few|TRBJ2-7|-|TRBV6-5
CASRPVRGEQYF
TGTGCCAGCCGTCCTGTTCGAGGGGAGCAGTACTTC
>-|TRBJ1-5|-|TRBV7-2
CASSLGTPREPQHF
TGTGCCAGCAGCTTGGGGACACCCCGTGAGCCCCAGCATTTT
>-|TRBJ1-1|TRBD1|TRBV5-5
CASSWDRPMTEAFF
TGTGCCAGCAGCTGGGACAGGCCGATGACTGAAGCTTTCTTT
>-|TRBJ2-7|TRBD1|TRBV10-3
CAISETTDREWEQYF
TGTGCCATCAGTGAGACGACGGACAGGGAATGGGAGCAGTACTTC
>-|TRBJ1-4|-|TRBV29-1
CSVGRGTANEKLFF
TGCAGCGTTGGACGGGGAACTGCTAATGAAAAACTGTTTTTT
>-|TRBJ2-7|-|TRBV21-1
CASSKAGDRAHEQYF
TGTGCCAGCAGCAAAGCAGGGGACAGGGCCCACGAGCAGTACTTC
>-|TRBJ2-7|-|TRBV7-9
CASSLPSRGEQYF
TGTGCCAGCAGCTTACCCTCCCGAGGGGAGCAGTACTTC